This T cell receptor beta chain comes out of a study of T cells in Graves' hyperthyroidism and ophthalmopathy. Points from the study as a whole: Ophthalmopathy stood apart from stable hyperthyroidism in a 13 V-J model.

This clonotype appeared once. Its specificity is unknown. From RNA transcripts, TCR beta CDR3 regions were amplified. A set of HTBI primers served as the primers for a first-round RT-PCR of the TCR CDR3. One entry per CDR3 protein results from TCRdb running MiXCR on the multiplex PCR reads. The table shows 190,000 or so distinct CDR3 sequences, with around 18% occurring only once. This CDR3 comprises 16 residues. Looked up from germline, CDR1 is LGHNA and CDR2 is YNFKEQ. V lost 3 bases and J 1 base, leaving 13 bases between the germline ends. The clonotype was recovered from a man aged 40-49 years with Graves' hyperthyroidism. The sample comprised blood. The V and J genes are TRBV4-2 and TRBJ1-3, with no clear D. CDR3 coding DNA: TGTGCCAGCAGCCACCTCGGAGGAGATTCTGGAAACACCATATATTTT. Its translation is CASSHLGGDSGNTIYF.